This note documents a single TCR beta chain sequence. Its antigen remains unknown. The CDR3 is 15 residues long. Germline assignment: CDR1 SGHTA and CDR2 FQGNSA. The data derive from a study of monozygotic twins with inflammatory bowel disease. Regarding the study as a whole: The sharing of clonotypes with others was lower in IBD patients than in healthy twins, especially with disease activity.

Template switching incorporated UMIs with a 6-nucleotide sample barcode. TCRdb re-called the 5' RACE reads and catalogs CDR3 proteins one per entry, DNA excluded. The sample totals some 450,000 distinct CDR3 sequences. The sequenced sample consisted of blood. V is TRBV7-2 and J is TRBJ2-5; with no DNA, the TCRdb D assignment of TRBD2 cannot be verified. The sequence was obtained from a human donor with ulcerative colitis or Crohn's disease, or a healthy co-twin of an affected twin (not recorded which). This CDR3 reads CASSLDHGRGETQYF.